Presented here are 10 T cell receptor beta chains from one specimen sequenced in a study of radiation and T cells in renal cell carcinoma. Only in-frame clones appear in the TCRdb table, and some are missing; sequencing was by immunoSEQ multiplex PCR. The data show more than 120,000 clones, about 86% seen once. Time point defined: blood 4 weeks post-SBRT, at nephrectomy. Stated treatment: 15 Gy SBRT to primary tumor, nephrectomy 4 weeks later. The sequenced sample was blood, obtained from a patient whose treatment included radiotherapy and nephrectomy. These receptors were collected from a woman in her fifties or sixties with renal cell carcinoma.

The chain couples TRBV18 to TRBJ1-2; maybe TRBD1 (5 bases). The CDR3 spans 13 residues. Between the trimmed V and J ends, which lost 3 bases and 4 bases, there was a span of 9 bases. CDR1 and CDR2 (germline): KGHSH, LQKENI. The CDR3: CASSPDITYGYTF. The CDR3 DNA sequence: TGTGCCAGCTCACCGGACATTACCTATGGCTACACCTTC.

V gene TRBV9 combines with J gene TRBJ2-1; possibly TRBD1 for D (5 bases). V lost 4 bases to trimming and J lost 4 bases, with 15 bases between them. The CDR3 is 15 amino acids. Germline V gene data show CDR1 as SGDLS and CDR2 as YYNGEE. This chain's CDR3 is CASSLQQDPYNEQFF. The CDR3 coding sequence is TGTGCCAGCAGCCTACAACAGGATCCTTACAATGAGCAGTTCTTC.

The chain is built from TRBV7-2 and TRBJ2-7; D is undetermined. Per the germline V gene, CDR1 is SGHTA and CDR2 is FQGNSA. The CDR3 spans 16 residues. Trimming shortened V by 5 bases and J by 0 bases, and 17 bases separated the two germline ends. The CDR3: CASSPTGHSSSYEQYF. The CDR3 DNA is TGTGCCAGCAGCCCAACCGGGCACTCGAGCTCCTACGAGCAGTACTTC.

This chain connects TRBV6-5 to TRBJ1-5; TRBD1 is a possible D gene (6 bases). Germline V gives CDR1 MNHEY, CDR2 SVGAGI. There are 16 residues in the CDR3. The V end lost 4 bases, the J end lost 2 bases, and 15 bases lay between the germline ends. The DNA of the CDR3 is TGTGCCAGCAGTTCCCAACAGGGAGGTGGCAATCAGCCCCAGCATTTT. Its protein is CASSSQQGGGNQPQHF.

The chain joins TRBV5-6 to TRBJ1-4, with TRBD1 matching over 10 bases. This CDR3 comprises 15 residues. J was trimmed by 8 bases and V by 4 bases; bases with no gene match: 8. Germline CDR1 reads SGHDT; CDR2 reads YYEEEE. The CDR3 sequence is CASSPRDRGVEKLFF. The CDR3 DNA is TGTGCCAGCAGCCCCCGGGACAGGGGAGTCGAAAAACTGTTTTTT. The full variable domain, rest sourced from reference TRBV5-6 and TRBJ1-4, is DAGVTQSPTHLIKTRGQQVTLRCSPKSGHDTVSWYQQALGQGPQFIFQYYEEEERQRGNFPDRFSGHQFPNYSSELNVNALLLGDSALYLCASSPRDRGVEKLFFGSGTQLSVL.

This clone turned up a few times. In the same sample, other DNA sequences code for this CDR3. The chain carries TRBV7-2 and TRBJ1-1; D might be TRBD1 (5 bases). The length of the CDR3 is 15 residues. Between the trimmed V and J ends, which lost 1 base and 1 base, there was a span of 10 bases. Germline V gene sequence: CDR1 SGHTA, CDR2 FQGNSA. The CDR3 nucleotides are TGTGCCAGCAGCTTAGTGGGGGTTTCGAACACTGAAGCTTTCTTT. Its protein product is CASSLVGVSNTEAFF.

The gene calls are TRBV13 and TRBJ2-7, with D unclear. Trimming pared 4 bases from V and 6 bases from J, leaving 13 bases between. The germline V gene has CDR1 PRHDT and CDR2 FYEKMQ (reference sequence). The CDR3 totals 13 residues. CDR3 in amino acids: CASSSQDGSEQYF. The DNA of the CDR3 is TGTGCCAGCAGCTCGCAGGATGGAAGCGAGCAGTACTTC.

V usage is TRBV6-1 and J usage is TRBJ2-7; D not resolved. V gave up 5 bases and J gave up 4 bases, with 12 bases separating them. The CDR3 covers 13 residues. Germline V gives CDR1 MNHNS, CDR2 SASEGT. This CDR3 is CASSSPTNYEQYF. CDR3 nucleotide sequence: TGTGCCAGCAGTTCGCCGACGAATTACGAGCAGTACTTC.

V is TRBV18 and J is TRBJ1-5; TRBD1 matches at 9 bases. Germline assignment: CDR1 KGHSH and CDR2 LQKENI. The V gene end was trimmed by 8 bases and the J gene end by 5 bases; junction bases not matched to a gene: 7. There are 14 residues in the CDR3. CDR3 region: CASTQTGGDQPQHF. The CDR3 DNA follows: TGTGCCAGCACCCAGACAGGGGGTGATCAGCCCCAGCATTTT.

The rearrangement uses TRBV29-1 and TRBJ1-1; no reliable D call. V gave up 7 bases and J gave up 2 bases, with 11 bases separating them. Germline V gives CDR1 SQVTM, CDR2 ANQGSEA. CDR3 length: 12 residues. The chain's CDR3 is CSGRRVNTEAFF. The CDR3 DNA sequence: TGCAGCGGCCGGAGAGTAAACACTGAAGCTTTCTTT.